The TCR beta chain described here comes from a study of control samples from healthy donors and cancer patients. TCRdb keeps only in-frame clones here, not all; method: immunoSEQ multiplex PCR. The profile shows about 110,000 clones, around nine tenths of them singletons. The CDR3 consists of 17 residues. Trimming pared 2 bases from V and 3 bases from J, leaving 17 bases between. Per germline, CDR1 SGDLS and CDR2 YYNGEE. The chain employs TRBV9 and TRBJ1-4; D ambiguous. The clonotype was recovered from a woman between 50 and 59 years old in good health. The sequencing sample was made of blood. The CDR3 DNA follows: TGTGCCAGCAGCGTTTCAGGACGGCTTTCTGCTAATGAAAAACTGTTTTTT. Translating gives CASSVSGRLSANEKLFF. The whole variable domain, filled in from reference TRBV9 and TRBJ1-4, reads DSGVTQTPKHLITATGQRVTLRCSPRSGDLSVYWYQQSLDQGLQFLIQYYNGEERAKGNILERFSAQQFPDLHSELNLSSLELGDSALYFCASSVSGRLSANEKLFFGSGTQLSVL.